The present T cell receptor (beta chain) was sequenced within a study of T cells in Graves' hyperthyroidism and ophthalmopathy. RNA transcripts provided the source from which TCR beta CDR3 regions were amplified. When the TCR CDR3 underwent first-round RT-PCR, the HTBI primer set was used. TCRdb itself ran the multiplex PCR reads through MiXCR, one entry per CDR3 protein. This table has roughly 300,000 distinct CDR3 sequences, about 20% appearing once. The CDR3 covers 11 residues. Trimming took 4 bases from V and 4 from J, leaving 7 bases between them. Germline V gives CDR1 SQVTM, CDR2 ANQGSEA. This clonotype was recorded a few times.

Sequenced input: blood. The rearrangement links TRBV29-1 to TRBJ2-5; possible D gene TRBD2, 5 bases. This receptor was taken from a woman aged 45 to 65 with Graves' hyperthyroidism. The chain's CDR3 is CSVVAGETQYF. As DNA, the CDR3 is TGCAGCGTTGTTGCGGGAGAGACCCAGTACTTC.